A selection of T cell receptor beta chains follows, all from one sample in a study of blood T cells in healthy people across ages. MiXCR, applied by TCRdb to the 5' RACE reads, yields one record per CDR3 protein. The data contain about 1.8 million distinct CDR3 sequences, about 50% of them seen just once; the ten biggest clones take up less than 2.5%. The sequencing input was blood. The receptors come from a woman aged 40 to 50 in good health. CDR3s include the opening cysteine and the closing phenylalanine or tryptophan. The order of the fields is CDR3 protein, CDR3 DNA, D gene, J gene, V gene, clone size. The D gene is left open where the match is weak. Clone size is given for some rows only: seen once, a few or many times, or a class if the clone is expanded.

cdr3_aa: CASSEAWGGTYNEQFF
cdr3_nt: TGTGCCAGCAGTGAAGCGTGGGGGGGGACCTACAATGAGCAGTTCTTC
d_call: TRBD2
j_call: TRBJ2-1
v_call: TRBV6-1
clone_size: .

cdr3_aa: CASSSPWGEDQETQYF
cdr3_nt: TGTGCCAGCAGTTCCCCGTGGGGAGAGGACCAAGAGACCCAGTACTTC
d_call: .
j_call: TRBJ2-5
v_call: TRBV6-6
clone_size: few

cdr3_aa: CASSYSNTRGSSYNSPLHF
cdr3_nt: TGTGCCAGCAGTTACTCGAATACCAGGGGAAGCTCCTATAATTCACCCCTCCACTTT
d_call: .
j_call: TRBJ1-6
v_call: TRBV6-5
clone_size: .

cdr3_aa: CASNTQGTNYGYTF
cdr3_nt: TGTGCCAGCAACACACAGGGGACTAACTATGGCTACACCTTC
d_call: TRBD1
j_call: TRBJ1-2
v_call: TRBV12-3/TRBV12-4
clone_size: .

cdr3_aa: CASSLPVAQETQYF
cdr3_nt: TGCGCCAGCAGCTTGCCGGTGGCTCAAGAGACCCAGTACTTC
d_call: .
j_call: TRBJ2-5
v_call: TRBV5-1
clone_size: few

cdr3_aa: CASSFSGRELFF
cdr3_nt: TGTGCCAGCAGTTTTTCCGGCCGGGAGCTGTTTTTT
d_call: .
j_call: TRBJ2-2
v_call: TRBV2
clone_size: .

cdr3_aa: CSASFGGESYEQYF
cdr3_nt: TGCAGTGCTAGTTTCGGAGGGGAATCCTACGAGCAGTACTTC
d_call: .
j_call: TRBJ2-7
v_call: TRBV20-1
clone_size: .

cdr3_aa: CSAQGDRGKTDTQYF
cdr3_nt: TGCAGTGCTCAGGGGGACAGGGGGAAGACAGATACGCAGTATTTT
d_call: TRBD1
j_call: TRBJ2-3
v_call: TRBV20-1
clone_size: .

cdr3_aa: CASSYRAIGEKLFF
cdr3_nt: TGTGCCAGCAGTTACCGGGCCATCGGGGAAAAACTGTTTTTT
d_call: .
j_call: TRBJ1-4
v_call: TRBV6-5
clone_size: .

cdr3_aa: CASTQLAGVYNEQFF
cdr3_nt: TGTGCCAGCACACAACTAGCGGGGGTTTACAATGAGCAGTTCTTC
d_call: TRBD2
j_call: TRBJ2-1
v_call: TRBV6-1
clone_size: once

cdr3_aa: CASSQPSWEQFF
cdr3_nt: TGCGCCAGCAGCCAACCAAGCTGGGAGCAGTTCTTC
d_call: .
j_call: TRBJ2-1
v_call: TRBV4-1
clone_size: .

cdr3_aa: CASNLEGGEQYF
cdr3_nt: TGTGCCAGCAACTTGGAGGGGGGCGAGCAGTACTTC
d_call: .
j_call: TRBJ2-7
v_call: TRBV7-9
clone_size: .

cdr3_aa: CASSGLGAANEKLFF
cdr3_nt: TGTGCCAGCAGCGGCTTGGGGGCGGCTAATGAAAAACTGTTTTTT
d_call: .
j_call: TRBJ1-4
v_call: TRBV6-2/TRBV6-3
clone_size: .

cdr3_aa: CATHRGAMNTEAFF
cdr3_nt: TGTGCCACCCACAGGGGGGCCATGAACACTGAAGCTTTCTTT
d_call: TRBD1
j_call: TRBJ1-1
v_call: TRBV5-6
clone_size: .

cdr3_aa: CSAGGYLDPPPSETQYF
cdr3_nt: TGCAGCGCTGGGGGGTATCTTGACCCACCCCCATCGGAGACCCAGTACTTC
d_call: .
j_call: TRBJ2-5
v_call: TRBV29-1
clone_size: many

cdr3_aa: CASSPIPYGYTF
cdr3_nt: TGTGCCAGCAGCCCGATCCCCTATGGCTACACCTTC
d_call: .
j_call: TRBJ1-2
v_call: TRBV28
clone_size: .

cdr3_aa: CASSQRGGRDEKLFF
cdr3_nt: TGTGCCAGCAGTCAACGAGGCGGGAGGGATGAAAAACTGTTTTTT
d_call: .
j_call: TRBJ1-4
v_call: TRBV7-9
clone_size: .

cdr3_aa: CAHKQGAGPSEQYF
cdr3_nt: TGTGCCCACAAACAGGGTGCTGGACCCTCCGAGCAGTACTTC
d_call: .
j_call: TRBJ2-7
v_call: TRBV28
clone_size: .

cdr3_aa: CSVVRGETRYF
cdr3_nt: TGCAGCGTTGTCCGGGGAGAGACCCGGTACTTC
d_call: .
j_call: TRBJ2-5
v_call: TRBV29-1
clone_size: .

cdr3_aa: CASSLTPPGAGHEQFF
cdr3_nt: TGTGCCAGCAGCTTAACGCCGCCGGGGGCCGGCCATGAGCAGTTCTTC
d_call: .
j_call: TRBJ2-1
v_call: TRBV7-6
clone_size: few

cdr3_aa: CASSQAGGAGGAYEQYF
cdr3_nt: TGTGCCAGCAGCCAAGCAGGAGGAGCGGGGGGAGCCTACGAGCAGTACTTC
d_call: TRBD2
j_call: TRBJ2-7
v_call: TRBV3-1
clone_size: once

cdr3_aa: CSARTAGSYNEQFF
cdr3_nt: TGCAGTGCTCGGACGGCGGGGTCCTACAATGAGCAGTTCTTC
d_call: .
j_call: TRBJ2-1
v_call: TRBV20-1
clone_size: few

cdr3_aa: CASLTGANEKLFF
cdr3_nt: TGTGCCAGCCTCACCGGGGCTAATGAAAAACTGTTTTTT
d_call: .
j_call: TRBJ1-4
v_call: TRBV7-9
clone_size: .

cdr3_aa: CASTVGQAYNEQFF
cdr3_nt: TGTGCCAGCACCGTAGGACAGGCCTACAATGAGCAGTTCTTC
d_call: TRBD1
j_call: TRBJ2-1
v_call: TRBV11-2
clone_size: .

cdr3_aa: CASSRVGLAGETQYF
cdr3_nt: TGTGCCAGCAGCCGCGTGGGACTAGCGGGGGAGACCCAGTACTTC
d_call: TRBD2
j_call: TRBJ2-5
v_call: TRBV13
clone_size: few

cdr3_aa: CASSRTVGIYEQYF
cdr3_nt: TGTGCCAGCAGCAGGACAGTGGGAATCTACGAGCAGTACTTC
d_call: .
j_call: TRBJ2-7
v_call: TRBV28
clone_size: few

cdr3_aa: CASSYPSEGRNEQFF
cdr3_nt: TGTGCCAGCAGTTACCCCTCCGAGGGAAGGAATGAGCAGTTCTTC
d_call: .
j_call: TRBJ2-1
v_call: TRBV6-2/TRBV6-3
clone_size: .

cdr3_aa: CASSPLDRVRAGELFF
cdr3_nt: TGTGCCAGCAGCCCCTTGGACAGGGTGAGGGCCGGGGAGCTGTTTTTT
d_call: TRBD1
j_call: TRBJ2-2
v_call: TRBV6-6
clone_size: .

cdr3_aa: CAHRGAVADTQYF
cdr3_nt: TGTGCCCACCGAGGGGCGGTGGCAGATACGCAGTATTTT
d_call: .
j_call: TRBJ2-3
v_call: TRBV6-2/TRBV6-3
clone_size: few

cdr3_aa: CAGSESGLVIETQYF
cdr3_nt: TGCGCCGGCAGTGAGTCGGGTTTAGTCATCGAGACCCAGTACTTC
d_call: .
j_call: TRBJ2-5
v_call: TRBV10-2
clone_size: once

cdr3_aa: CASSFFETQYF
cdr3_nt: TGTGCCAGCAGTTTCTTTGAGACCCAGTACTTC
d_call: .
j_call: TRBJ2-5
v_call: TRBV12-3/TRBV12-4
clone_size: many

cdr3_aa: CASSEGQGEGSEQFF
cdr3_nt: TGTGCCAGCTCAGAGGGACAGGGAGAAGGAAGTGAGCAGTTCTTC
d_call: TRBD1
j_call: TRBJ2-1
v_call: TRBV18
clone_size: .

cdr3_aa: CASSHTVEGLYTGELFF
cdr3_nt: TGTGCTAGCAGCCATACTGTGGAGGGCTTGTACACCGGGGAGCTGTTTTTT
d_call: .
j_call: TRBJ2-2
v_call: TRBV7-7
clone_size: .

cdr3_aa: CASKDQQIVDTQYF
cdr3_nt: TGTGCCAGCAAGGACCAGCAAATCGTGGATACGCAGTATTTT
d_call: .
j_call: TRBJ2-3
v_call: TRBV2
clone_size: .

cdr3_aa: CASSSGGQASGQFF
cdr3_nt: TGTGCCAGCAGCTCCGGGGGACAGGCGTCCGGGCAGTTCTTC
d_call: TRBD1
j_call: TRBJ2-1
v_call: TRBV11-1
clone_size: .

cdr3_aa: CASSHRRPSYNEQYF
cdr3_nt: TGTGCCAGCAGCCACAGACGTCCCTCCTACAATGAGCAGTACTTC
d_call: .
j_call: TRBJ2-7
v_call: TRBV7-2
clone_size: once

cdr3_aa: CASSPSDSIYGYTF
cdr3_nt: TGCGCCAGCAGCCCTTCCGACTCCATCTATGGCTACACCTTC
d_call: .
j_call: TRBJ1-2
v_call: TRBV4-3
clone_size: few

cdr3_aa: CASSPLAAGRDTQYF
cdr3_nt: TGTGCCAGCAGCCCCCTGGCTGCGGGCAGAGATACGCAGTATTTT
d_call: .
j_call: TRBJ2-3
v_call: TRBV12-3/TRBV12-4
clone_size: .

cdr3_aa: CAISDTGPRYKEQFF
cdr3_nt: TGTGCCATTAGTGACACAGGGCCCCGTTACAAGGAGCAGTTCTTC
d_call: .
j_call: TRBJ2-1
v_call: TRBV10-3
clone_size: .

cdr3_aa: CASSQGGGQETQYF
cdr3_nt: TGTGCCAGCAGCCAAGGGGGCGGCCAAGAGACCCAGTACTTC
d_call: TRBD1
j_call: TRBJ2-5
v_call: TRBV4-1
clone_size: many

cdr3_aa: CASSWDRGHNEQFF
cdr3_nt: TGTGCCAGCAGTTGGGACAGGGGCCACAATGAGCAGTTCTTC
d_call: TRBD1
j_call: TRBJ2-1
v_call: TRBV6-5
clone_size: .

cdr3_aa: CASSFGLASDTGELFF
cdr3_nt: TGTGCCAGCAGTTTCGGCCTAGCTAGCGACACCGGGGAGCTGTTTTTT
d_call: .
j_call: TRBJ2-2
v_call: TRBV28
clone_size: .

cdr3_aa: CASTSVGASLETQYF
cdr3_nt: TGTGCCAGCACCAGCGTCGGCGCTAGCCTAGAGACCCAGTACTTC
d_call: .
j_call: TRBJ2-5
v_call: TRBV7-8
clone_size: .

cdr3_aa: CASSRTLEDTQYF
cdr3_nt: TGCGCCAGCAGCCGGACACTAGAAGATACGCAGTATTTT
d_call: .
j_call: TRBJ2-3
v_call: TRBV5-1
clone_size: .